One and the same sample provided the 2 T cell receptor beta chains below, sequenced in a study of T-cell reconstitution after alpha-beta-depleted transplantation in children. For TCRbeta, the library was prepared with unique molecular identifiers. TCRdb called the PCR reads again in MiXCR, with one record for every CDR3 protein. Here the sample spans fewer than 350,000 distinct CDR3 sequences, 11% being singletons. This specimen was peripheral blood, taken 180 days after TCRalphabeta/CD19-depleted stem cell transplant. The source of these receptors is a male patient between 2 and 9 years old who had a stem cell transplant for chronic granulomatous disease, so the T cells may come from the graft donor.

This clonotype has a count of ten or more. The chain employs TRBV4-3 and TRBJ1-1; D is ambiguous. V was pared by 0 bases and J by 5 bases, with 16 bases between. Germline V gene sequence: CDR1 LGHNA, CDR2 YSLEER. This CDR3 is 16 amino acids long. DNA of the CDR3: TGCGCCAGCAGCCAAGATCGAGTCCCCGAGGGAACTGAAGCTTTCTTT. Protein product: CASSQDRVPEGTEAFF.

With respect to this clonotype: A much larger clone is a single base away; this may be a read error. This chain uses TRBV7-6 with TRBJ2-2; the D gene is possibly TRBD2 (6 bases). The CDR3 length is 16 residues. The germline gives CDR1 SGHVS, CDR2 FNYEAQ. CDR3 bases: TGTGCCAACAGCTTAGCCCACGGACTAAACACCGGGGAGCTGTTTTTT. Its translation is CANSLAHGLNTGELFF. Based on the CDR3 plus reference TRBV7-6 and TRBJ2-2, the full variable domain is GAGVSQSPRYKVTKRGQDVALRCDPISGHVSLYWYRQALGQGPEFLTYFNYEAQQDKSGLPNDRFSAERPEGSISTLTIQRTEQRDSAMYRCANSLAHGLNTGELFFGEGSRLTVL.